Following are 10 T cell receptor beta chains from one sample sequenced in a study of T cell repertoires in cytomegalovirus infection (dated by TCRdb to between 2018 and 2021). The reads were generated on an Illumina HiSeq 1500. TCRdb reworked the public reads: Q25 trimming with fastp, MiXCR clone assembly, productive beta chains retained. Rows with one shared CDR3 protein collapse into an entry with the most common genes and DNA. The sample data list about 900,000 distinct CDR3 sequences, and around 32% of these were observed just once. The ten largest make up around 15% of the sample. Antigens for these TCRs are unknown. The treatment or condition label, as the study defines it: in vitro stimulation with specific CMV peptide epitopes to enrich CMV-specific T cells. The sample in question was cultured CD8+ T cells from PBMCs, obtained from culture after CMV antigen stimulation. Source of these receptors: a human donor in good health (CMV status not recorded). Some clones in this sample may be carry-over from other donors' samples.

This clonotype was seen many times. CDR3 protein: CASSDRKGLEETQYF. The CDR3, as DNA: TGTGCCAGCAGCGACAGGAAGGGGTTGGAAGAGACCCAGTACTTC. The V gene is TRBV7-9, the J gene TRBJ2-5; tentative D call: TRBD1 (6 bases). The germline gives CDR1 SEHNR, CDR2 FQNEAQ (reference sequence). Trimming shortened V by 5 bases and J by 3 bases, and 16 bases separated the two germline ends. The CDR3 length is 15 residues.

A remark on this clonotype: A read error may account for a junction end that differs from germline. CDR3: CSVRAEWTSGSYNEQFF. The CDR3 region has the DNA TGCAGTGTTAGAGCCGAGTGGACTAGCGGTTCCTACAATGAGCAGTTCTTC. The chain carries TRBV20-1 and TRBJ2-1; 10 positions agree with TRBD2. CDR1 is DFQATT, CDR2 SNEGSKA, per germline (reference sequence). The CDR3 runs to 17 residues.

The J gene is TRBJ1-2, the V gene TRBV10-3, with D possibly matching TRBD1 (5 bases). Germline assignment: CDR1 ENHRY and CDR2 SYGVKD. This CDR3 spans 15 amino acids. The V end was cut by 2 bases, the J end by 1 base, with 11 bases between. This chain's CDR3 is CAISEREGDNYGYTF. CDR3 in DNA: TGTGCCATCAGTGAGAGGGAAGGGGATAACTATGGCTACACCTTC.

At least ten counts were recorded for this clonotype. Written as DNA, the CDR3 is TGTGCCAGCAGTTTCGGGGGCGCAGAGCCCCAGCATTTT. This encodes CASSFGGAEPQHF. The V gene is TRBV27, the J gene TRBJ1-5; D might be TRBD1 (6 bases). From germline, CDR1 is MNHEY and CDR2 SMNVEV (reference sequence). The CDR3 has 13 residues. V lost 3 bases and J lost 8, with 11 bases in between.

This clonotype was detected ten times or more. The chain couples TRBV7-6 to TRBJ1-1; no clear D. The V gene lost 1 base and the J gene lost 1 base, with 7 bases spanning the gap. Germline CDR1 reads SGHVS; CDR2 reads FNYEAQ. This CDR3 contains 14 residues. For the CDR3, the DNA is TGTGCCAGCAGCTTAGACCCGGAGAACACTGAAGCTTTCTTT. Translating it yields CASSLDPENTEAFF.

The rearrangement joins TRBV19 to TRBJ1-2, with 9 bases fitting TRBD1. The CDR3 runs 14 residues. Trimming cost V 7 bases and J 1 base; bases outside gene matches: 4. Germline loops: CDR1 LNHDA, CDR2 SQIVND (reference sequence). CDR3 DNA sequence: TGTGCCAGTACCGGGGACAGGGATAACTATGGCTACACCTTC. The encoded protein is CASTGDRDNYGYTF. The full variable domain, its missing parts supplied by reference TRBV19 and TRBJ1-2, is DGGITQSPKYLFRKEGQNVTLSCEQNLNHDAMYWYRQDPGQGLRLIYYSQIVNDFQKGDIAEGYSVSREKKESFPLTVTSAQKNPTAFYLCASTGDRDNYGYTFGSGTRLTVV.

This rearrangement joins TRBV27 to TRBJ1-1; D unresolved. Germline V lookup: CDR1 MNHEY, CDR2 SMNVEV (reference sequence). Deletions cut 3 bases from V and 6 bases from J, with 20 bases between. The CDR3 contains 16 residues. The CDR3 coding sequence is TGTGCCAGCAGTTTCTGGCCCCCTGGGGTCCAGGCTGAAGCTTTCTTT. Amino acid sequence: CASSFWPPGVQAEAFF.

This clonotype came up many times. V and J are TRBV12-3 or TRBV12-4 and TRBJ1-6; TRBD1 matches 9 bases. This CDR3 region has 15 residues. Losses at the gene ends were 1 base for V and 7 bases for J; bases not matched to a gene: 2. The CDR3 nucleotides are TGTGCCAGCAGTTTAGGGGGACAGGGAAATTCACCCCTCCACTTT. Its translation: CASSLGGQGNSPLHF.

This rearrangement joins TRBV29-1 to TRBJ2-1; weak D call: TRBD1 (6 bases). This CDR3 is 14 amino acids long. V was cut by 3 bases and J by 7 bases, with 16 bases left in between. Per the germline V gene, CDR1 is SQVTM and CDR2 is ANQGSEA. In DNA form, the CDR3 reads TGCAGCGTTGAGGTCAGGGGAGATGATAATGAGCAGTTCTTC. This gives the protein CSVEVRGDDNEQFF.

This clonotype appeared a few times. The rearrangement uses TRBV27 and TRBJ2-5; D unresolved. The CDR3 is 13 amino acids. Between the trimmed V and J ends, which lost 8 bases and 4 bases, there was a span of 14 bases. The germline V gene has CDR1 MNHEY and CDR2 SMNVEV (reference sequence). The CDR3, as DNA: TGTGCCAGCCGAGACCAGTTCGTAGAGACCCAGTACTTC. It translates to CASRDQFVETQYF.